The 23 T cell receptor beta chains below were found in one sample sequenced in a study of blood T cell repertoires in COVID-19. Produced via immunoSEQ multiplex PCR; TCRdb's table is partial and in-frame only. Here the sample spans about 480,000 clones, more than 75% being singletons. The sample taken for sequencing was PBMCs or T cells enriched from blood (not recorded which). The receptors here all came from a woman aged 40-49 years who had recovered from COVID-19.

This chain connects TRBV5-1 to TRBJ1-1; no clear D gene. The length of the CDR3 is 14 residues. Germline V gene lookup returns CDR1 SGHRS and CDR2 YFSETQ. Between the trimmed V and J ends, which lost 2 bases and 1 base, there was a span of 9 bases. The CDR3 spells CASSFNLANTEAFF. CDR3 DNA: TGCGCCAGCAGCTTCAACTTAGCGAACACTGAAGCTTTCTTT.

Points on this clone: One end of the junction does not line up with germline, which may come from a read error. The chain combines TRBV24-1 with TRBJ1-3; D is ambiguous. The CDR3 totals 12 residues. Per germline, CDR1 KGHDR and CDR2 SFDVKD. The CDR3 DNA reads TGCCCAGGTATCCCCTCTGGAAACACCATATATTTT. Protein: CPGIPSGNTIYF.

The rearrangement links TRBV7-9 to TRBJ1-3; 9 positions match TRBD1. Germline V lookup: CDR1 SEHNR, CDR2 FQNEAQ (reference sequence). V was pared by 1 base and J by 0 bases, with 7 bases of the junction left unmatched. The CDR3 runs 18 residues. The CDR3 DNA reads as TGTGCCAGCAGCTTAGTCGTGGGACAGGGAGCCTCTGGAAACACCATATATTTT. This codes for CASSLVVGQGASGNTIYF.

DNA for the CDR3: TGTGCCAGCAGTGAAGGGTATCAGTCCTACGAGCAGTACTTC. This encodes CASSEGYQSYEQYF. This chain uses TRBV6-1 with TRBJ2-7, with D uncertain. V was shortened by 1 base and J by 1 base, with 8 bases between the two germline ends. The germline gives CDR1 MNHNS, CDR2 SASEGT. CDR3 size: 14 residues.

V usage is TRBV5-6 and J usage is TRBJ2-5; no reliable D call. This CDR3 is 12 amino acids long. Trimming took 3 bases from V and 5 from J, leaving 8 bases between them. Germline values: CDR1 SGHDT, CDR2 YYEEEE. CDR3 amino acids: CASSWSGETQYF. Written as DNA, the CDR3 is TGTGCCAGCAGCTGGAGTGGGGAGACCCAGTACTTC.

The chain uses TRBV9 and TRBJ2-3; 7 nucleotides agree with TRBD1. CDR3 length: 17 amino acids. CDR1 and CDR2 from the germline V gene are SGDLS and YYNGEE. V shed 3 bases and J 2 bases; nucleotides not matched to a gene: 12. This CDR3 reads CASSARPGQSLTDTQYF. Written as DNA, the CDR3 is TGTGCCAGCAGCGCTCGACCGGGACAGAGCCTCACAGATACGCAGTATTTT. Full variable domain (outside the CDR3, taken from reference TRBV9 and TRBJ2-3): DSGVTQTPKHLITATGQRVTLRCSPRSGDLSVYWYQQSLDQGLQFLIQYYNGEERAKGNILERFSAQQFPDLHSELNLSSLELGDSALYFCASSARPGQSLTDTQYFGPGTRLTVL.

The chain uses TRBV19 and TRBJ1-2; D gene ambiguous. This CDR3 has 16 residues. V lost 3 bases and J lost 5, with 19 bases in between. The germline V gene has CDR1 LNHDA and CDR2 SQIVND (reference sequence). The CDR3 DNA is TGTGCCAGTAGTATTCAGACGCGGAGGGTCCTTTATGGCTACACCTTC. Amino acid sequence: CASSIQTRRVLYGYTF.

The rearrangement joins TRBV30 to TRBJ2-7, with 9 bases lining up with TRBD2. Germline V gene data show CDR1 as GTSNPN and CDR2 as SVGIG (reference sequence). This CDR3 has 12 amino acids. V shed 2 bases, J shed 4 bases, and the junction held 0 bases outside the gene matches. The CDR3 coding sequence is TGTGCCTGGAGTAGCGGGAGGTACGAGCAGTACTTC. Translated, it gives CAWSSGRYEQYF.

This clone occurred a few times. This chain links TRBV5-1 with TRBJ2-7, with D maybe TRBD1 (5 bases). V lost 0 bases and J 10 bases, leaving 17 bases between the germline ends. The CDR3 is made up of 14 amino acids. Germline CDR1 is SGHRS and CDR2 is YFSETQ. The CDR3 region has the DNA TGCGCCAGCAGCTTGGGAACAATTGGGGCCGAACAGTACTTC. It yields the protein CASSLGTIGAEQYF.

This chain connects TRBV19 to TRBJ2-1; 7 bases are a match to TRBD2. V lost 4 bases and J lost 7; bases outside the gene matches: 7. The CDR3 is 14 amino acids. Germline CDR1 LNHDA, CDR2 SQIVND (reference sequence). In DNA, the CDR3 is TGTGCCAGTAGTAGTCCCGGGGGGAGGAATGAGCAGTTCTTC. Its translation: CASSSPGGRNEQFF.

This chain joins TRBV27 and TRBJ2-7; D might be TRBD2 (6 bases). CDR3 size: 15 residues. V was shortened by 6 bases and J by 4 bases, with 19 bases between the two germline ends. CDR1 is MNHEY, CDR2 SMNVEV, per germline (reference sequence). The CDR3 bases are TGTGCCAGCAGGTTTGGCGGGACTGTCTTTTACGAGCAGTACTTC. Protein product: CASRFGGTVFYEQYF.

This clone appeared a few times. CDR3 DNA: TGCGCCAGCAGCCATGCGGGACAGGGAGGTGAAAAACTGTTTTTT. Translation: CASSHAGQGGEKLFF. The rearrangement uses TRBV4-3 and TRBJ1-4, with TRBD1 identical over 9 bases. The germline V gene has CDR1 LGHNA and CDR2 YSLEER. The CDR3 totals 15 residues. Unmatched junction bases numbered 6, after V lost 3 bases and J lost 7 bases.

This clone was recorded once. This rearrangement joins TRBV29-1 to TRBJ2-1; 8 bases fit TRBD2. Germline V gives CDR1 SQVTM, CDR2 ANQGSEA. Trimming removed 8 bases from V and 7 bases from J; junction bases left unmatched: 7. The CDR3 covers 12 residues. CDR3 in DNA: TGCAGCACCAATTCGGGGGGGAATGAGCAGTTCTTC. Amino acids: CSTNSGGNEQFF.

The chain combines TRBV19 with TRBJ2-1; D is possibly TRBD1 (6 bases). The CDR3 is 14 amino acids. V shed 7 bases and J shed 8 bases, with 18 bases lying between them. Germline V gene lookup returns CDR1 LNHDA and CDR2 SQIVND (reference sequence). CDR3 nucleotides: TGTGCCAGTACCAACCGAACAGGGAAGCATGAGCAGTTCTTC. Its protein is CASTNRTGKHEQFF.

DNA of the CDR3: TGTGCCAGCAGCTGGACAGGGGGCCCTCCCAAAAACATTCAGTACTTC. Its protein product is CASSWTGGPPKNIQYF. V is TRBV7-9 and J is TRBJ2-4; 11 positions agree with TRBD1. Germline trimming cut 4 bases from V and 2 bases from J; bases unmatched to any gene: 4. The length of the CDR3 is 16 residues. Germline V gene lookup returns CDR1 SEHNR and CDR2 FQNEAQ (reference sequence).

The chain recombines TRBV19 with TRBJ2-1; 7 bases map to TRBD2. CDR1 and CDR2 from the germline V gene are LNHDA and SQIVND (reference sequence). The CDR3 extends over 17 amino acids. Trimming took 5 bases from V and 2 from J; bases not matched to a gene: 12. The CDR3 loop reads CASSSPPGGGPYNEQFF. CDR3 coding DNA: TGTGCCAGTAGTTCACCCCCCGGGGGAGGGCCCTACAATGAGCAGTTCTTC.

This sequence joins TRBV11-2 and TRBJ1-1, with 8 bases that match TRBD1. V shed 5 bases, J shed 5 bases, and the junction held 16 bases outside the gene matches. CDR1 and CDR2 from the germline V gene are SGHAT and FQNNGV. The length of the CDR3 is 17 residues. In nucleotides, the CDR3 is TGTGCCAGCAGCGCACGAGACAGGGGACCACTTGGAACTGAAGCTTTCTTT. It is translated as CASSARDRGPLGTEAFF. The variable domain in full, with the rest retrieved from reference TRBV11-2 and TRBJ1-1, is EAGVAQSPRYKIIEKRQSVAFWCNPISGHATLYWYQQILGQGPKLLIQFQNNGVVDDSQLPKDRFSAERLKGVDSTLKIQPAKLEDSAVYLCASSARDRGPLGTEAFFGQGTRLTVV.

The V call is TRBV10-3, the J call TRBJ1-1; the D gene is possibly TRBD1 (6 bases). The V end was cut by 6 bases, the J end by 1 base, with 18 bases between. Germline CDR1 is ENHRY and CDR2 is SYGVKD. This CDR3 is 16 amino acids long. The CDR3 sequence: CAISNSQQGPNTEAFF. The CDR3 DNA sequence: TGTGCCATCAGCAATTCCCAACAGGGACCGAACACTGAAGCTTTCTTT.

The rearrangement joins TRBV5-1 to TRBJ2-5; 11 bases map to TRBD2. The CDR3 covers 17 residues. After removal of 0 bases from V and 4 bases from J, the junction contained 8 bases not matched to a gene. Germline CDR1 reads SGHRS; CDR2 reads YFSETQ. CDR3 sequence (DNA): TGCGCCAGCAGCTTGGGGTTACTAGCGGGAGATATAGAGACCCAGTACTTC. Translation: CASSLGLLAGDIETQYF.

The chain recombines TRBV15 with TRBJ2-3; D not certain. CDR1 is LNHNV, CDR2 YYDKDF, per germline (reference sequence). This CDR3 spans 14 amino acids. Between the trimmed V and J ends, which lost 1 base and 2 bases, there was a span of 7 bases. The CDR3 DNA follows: TGTGCCACCAGCAGAGTTCAGTTCACAGATACGCAGTATTTT. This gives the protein CATSRVQFTDTQYF.

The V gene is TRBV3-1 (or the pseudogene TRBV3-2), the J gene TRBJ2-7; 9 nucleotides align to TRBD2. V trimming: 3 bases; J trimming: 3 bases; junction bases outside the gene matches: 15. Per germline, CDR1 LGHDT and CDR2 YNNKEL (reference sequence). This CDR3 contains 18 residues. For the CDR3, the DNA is TGTGCCAGCAGCCATTTATCCCCCTCGCGGGAGGGGTACTACGAGCAGTACTTC. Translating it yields CASSHLSPSREGYYEQYF.

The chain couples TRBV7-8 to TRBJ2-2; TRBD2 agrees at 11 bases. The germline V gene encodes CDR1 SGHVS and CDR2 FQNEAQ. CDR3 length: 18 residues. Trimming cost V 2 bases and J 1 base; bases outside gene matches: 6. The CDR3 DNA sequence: TGTGCCAGCAGCTTATCCGGGACTAGCGGAGAGAACACCGGGGAGCTGTTTTTT. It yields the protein CASSLSGTSGENTGELFF.

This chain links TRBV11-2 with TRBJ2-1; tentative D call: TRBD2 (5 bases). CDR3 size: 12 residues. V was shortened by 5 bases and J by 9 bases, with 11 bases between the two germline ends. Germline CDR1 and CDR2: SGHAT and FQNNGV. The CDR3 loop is CASSLYGGEQFF. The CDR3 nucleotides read TGTGCCAGCAGCCTGTATGGAGGTGAGCAGTTCTTC. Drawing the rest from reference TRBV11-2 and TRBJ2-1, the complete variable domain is EAGVAQSPRYKIIEKRQSVAFWCNPISGHATLYWYQQILGQGPKLLIQFQNNGVVDDSQLPKDRFSAERLKGVDSTLKIQPAKLEDSAVYLCASSLYGGEQFFGPGTRLTVL.